This entry features one T cell receptor beta chain sequence. An end of the junction does not agree with germline; a read error may underlie this. The data originate from a study of blood T cell repertoires in COVID-19. Looking at the study overall: Whether acute or convalescent, the COVID-19 samples came from the United States, Italy and Spain. PBMCs, B-cell-depleted T cells, or T cells provided the cDNA or gDNA that made up the material.

The CDR3 length is 15 residues. Germline CDR1 is SGHRS and CDR2 is YFSETQ. As handled by the study authors: How many nucleated cells were present was estimated from reference gene primer amplification. TCRdb's table, derived via immunoSEQ multiplex PCR, lists solely in-frame clones and lacks some. V and J calls and clone size come straight from that table; D and trimming were deduced from the DNA. The table records around 200,000 clones, about 85% of them present only once. Sample: peripheral blood. The clonotype comes from a woman under 30 who had recovered from COVID-19. The chain joins TRBV5-1 to TRBJ1-2; 8 bases agree with TRBD1. CDR3 amino acids: CASSPDTGGGQWGNF. The CDR3 DNA sequence: TGCGCCAGCAGCCCAGATACAGGGGGAGGACAGTGGGGCAACTTC.